The clone carrying this T cell receptor beta chain was counted at least ten times. The sample originates from a study of human T cells and chemical hapten exposure. Germline V gene data show CDR1 as KGHSH and CDR2 as LQKENI. This CDR3 is built from 14 residues. Losses at the gene ends were 3 bases for V and 6 bases for J; bases not matched to a gene: 4. Time point here: patch test 2, 6 weeks after DPC sensitization. The treatment was: therapeutic diphenylcyclopropenone sensitization with weekly scalp DPC. Each CDR3 protein is one row after TCRdb ran MiXCR on the RACE reads. Here the sample spans approximately 89,000 distinct CDR3 sequences, 6% to 8.5% being singletons.

The clonotype originates from a woman in her twenties or thirties with alopecia areata. Some clones in this sample may be carry-over from other donors' samples. This material consisted of whole blood, taken in connection with sensitization to the hapten diphenylcyclopropenone (DPC). This chain uses TRBV18 with TRBJ1-1; 10 bases align to TRBD1. CDR3 sequence reads: CASSPGTGEAEAFF. The CDR3 nucleotides are TGTGCCAGCTCACCGGGGACAGGGGAGGCTGAAGCTTTCTTT.